Shown below are 17 T cell receptor beta chains from a single sample sequenced in a study of T cell clonality in common variable immunodeficiency. Clones were read by immunoSEQ multiplex PCR, and TCRdb kept only the in-frame ones, dropping some. Reported are roughly 60,000 clones, none seen only once; the ten largest carry over 1.5%. Sequencing was carried out using peripheral blood mononuclear cells. These receptors all come from a person between 18 and 75 years old in good health.

This clone has at least ten counts. The read terminates 3 residues before the CDR3 end, so the remaining end is supplied by the germline J gene. The chain recombines TRBV16 with TRBJ2-7; D gene unclear. The V and J ends lost 2 bases and 5 bases respectively, with 13 bases between them. The CDR3 is 14 residues long. Germline V lookup: CDR1 KGHSY, CDR2 FQNENV. The sequenced CDR3 bases are TGTGCCAGCAGCCAAAATCAGGCGCTAAACGAG. Protein product: CASSQNQALNE. The CDR3 reads in full as CASSQNQALNEQYF.

This clone was observed many times. Read data end 3 residues before the CDR3 end; the end is taken from the germline J gene. V is TRBV5-1 and J is TRBJ1-4, with 7 nucleotides matching TRBD1. The V and J ends lost 0 bases and 5 bases, in that order; junction bases with no gene match: 10. Germline V lookup: CDR1 SGHRS, CDR2 YFSETQ. The length of the CDR3 is 17 residues. Partial CDR3 DNA: TGCGCCAGCAGCTTGGATGGGACAGCTACCCTCAATGAAAAA. Encoded protein: CASSLDGTATLNEK. From start to end, the CDR3 is CASSLDGTATLNEKLFF.

This clone was picked up many times. The read ends 3 residues shy of where the CDR3 ends; the end is completed using the germline J gene. This chain joins TRBV5-4 and TRBJ2-7; TRBD2 matches 14 bases. The length of the CDR3 is 15 residues. With 3 bases clipped from V and 4 bases from J, the junction kept 3 bases outside the gene matches. Germline V gives CDR1 SGHNT, CDR2 YYREEE (reference sequence). The CDR3 protein is CASSSGTSGSYEQYF. CDR3 DNA, as far as it was read: TGTGCCAGCAGCTCCGGGACTAGCGGGAGTTACGAG. Filled out from reference TRBV5-4 and TRBJ2-7, the complete variable domain reads ETGVTQSPTHLIKTRGQQVTLRCSSQSGHNTVSWYQQALGQGPQFIFQYYREEENGRGNFPPRFSGLQFPNYSSELNVNALELDDSALYLCASSSGTSGSYEQYFGPGTRLTVT.

This clone was detected ten times or more. The junction and the germline gene differ at one end; a read error may be behind it. The CDR3 is cut off 3 residues early in the read; its end comes from the germline J gene. The genes are TRBV7-7 and TRBJ2-2; 9 positions agree with TRBD2. The germline V gene encodes CDR1 SSHAT and CDR2 FNYEAQ (reference sequence). This CDR3 comprises 15 residues. The sequenced CDR3 bases are TGTGCTAGCAACGGACTAGCGACGAACACCGGGGAG. Protein product: CASNGLATNTGE. Given in full, the CDR3 is CASNGLATNTGELFF.

This clone has at least ten counts. The sequenced fragment ends 3 residues before the CDR3 boundary, so the rest is inferred from the germline J gene. V usage is TRBV28 and J usage is TRBJ2-2, with TRBD2 identical over 8 bases. V gave up 3 bases and J gave up 6 bases; unmatched junction bases: 6. The CDR3 extends over 15 amino acids. Looked up from germline, CDR1 is MDHEN and CDR2 is SYDVKM. The CDR3: CASSFGGLVSGELFF. CDR3 DNA (partial): TGTGCCAGCAGTTTTGGGGGACTAGTATCCGGGGAG.

This clone has more than one count but fewer than ten. The read gets to within 3 residues of the CDR3 end, and the germline J gene fills in the rest. V is TRBV30 and J is TRBJ2-7; 12 bases are shared with TRBD2. This CDR3 has 15 amino acids. The V and J ends lost 0 bases and 3 bases, in that order; junction bases with no gene match: 3. Germline CDR1 GTSNPN, CDR2 SVGIG (reference sequence). The covered CDR3 bases are TGTGCCTGGAGTGTACCTAGCGGGAGGGTCTACGAG. Translating it yields CAWSVPSGRVYE. The CDR3, in full, reads CAWSVPSGRVYEQYF.

This clone showed up many times. The read comes to an end 3 residues before the CDR3 does, leaving the germline J gene to fill in the end. The chain employs TRBV20-1 and TRBJ2-7; no definite D call. Trimming pared 3 bases from V and 1 base from J, leaving 7 bases between. This CDR3 has 12 residues. Germline CDR1 and CDR2: DFQATT and SNEGSKA (reference sequence). Partial CDR3 DNA: TGCAGTGCTAGTACTTCTTCCTACGAG. This sequence encodes CSASTSSYE. The complete CDR3 sequence is CSASTSSYEQYF.

This clone was counted only a few times. Coverage ceases 3 residues before the CDR3 finishes, and the germline J gene fills in the end. This rearrangement joins TRBV20-1 to TRBJ2-7; 9 nucleotides align to TRBD2. This CDR3 is 16 amino acids long. CDR1 is DFQATT, CDR2 SNEGSKA, per germline (reference sequence). The J segment lost 6 bases and the V segment lost 0 bases, leaving 12 bases of the junction unmatched. The sequenced CDR3 bases are TGCAGTGCTAGAGATTACGGACTAGCGAGCTCGCCCGAG. It yields the protein CSARDYGLASSPE. The CDR3 in its entirety is CSARDYGLASSPEQYF.

This clone was seen repeatedly, ten times or more. The DNA ends 3 residues before the CDR3 does, and the rest of the CDR3 is filled in from the germline J gene. The rearrangement uses TRBV30 and TRBJ1-1; TRBD1 might be the D (6 bases). This CDR3 comprises 12 residues. Per germline, CDR1 GTSNPN and CDR2 SVGIG (reference sequence). V dropped 3 bases and J dropped 6 bases, with 11 bases sitting between them. The part of the CDR3 DNA that was read is TGTGCCTGGAGCCCCGGGGGGCCTGAA. It specifies CAWSPGGPE. The entire CDR3 reads CAWSPGGPEAFF.

This clone was recorded many times. Read data end 3 residues before the CDR3 end; the end is taken from the germline J gene. The J gene is TRBJ2-2, the V gene TRBV5-1; D not certain. This CDR3 spans 15 amino acids. CDR1 and CDR2 (germline): SGHRS, YFSETQ. Between the trimmed V and J ends, which lost 0 bases and 3 bases, there was a span of 9 bases. The CDR3 bases that were read are TGCGCCAGCAGCTTGGGCTATTCCTACACCGGGGAG. This codes for CASSLGYSYTGE. In full, the CDR3 is CASSLGYSYTGELFF.

This clone was seen more than once but under ten times. The CDR3 is cut off 3 residues early in the read; its end comes from the germline J gene. The rearrangement joins TRBV2 to TRBJ2-2; TRBD2 agrees at 8 bases. V shed 4 bases, J shed 0 bases, and the junction held 7 bases outside the gene matches. The CDR3 is 17 residues long. Germline V lookup: CDR1 SNHLY, CDR2 FYNNEI. The CDR3 reads CASSVAEGLANTGELFF. The sequenced CDR3 bases are TGTGCCAGCAGTGTAGCAGAGGGACTAGCGAACACCGGGGAG.

This clone was counted ten times or more. An end of the junction differs from the germline gene, which may be a read error. The sequence runs out 3 residues before the end of the CDR3; the remainder is reconstructed from the germline J gene. V usage is TRBV4-2 and J usage is TRBJ2-2, with 12 bases matching TRBD2. CDR3 length equals 18 residues. CDR1 and CDR2 (germline): LGHNA, YNFKEQ. CDR3: CASSPVTSGRAGTGELFF. The covered CDR3 bases are TGCGCCAGCAGCCCCGTGACTAGCGGGAGAGCAGGCACCGGGGAG.

This clone showed up many times. The observed sequence ends 3 residues before the CDR3 terminus, with the missing tail filled in from the germline J gene. V usage is TRBV5-1 and J usage is TRBJ1-4, with TRBD1 matching over 7 bases. V lost 6 bases, J lost 1 base, and 3 bases stayed unmatched. Germline V gene data show CDR1 as SGHRS and CDR2 as YFSETQ. CDR3 length equals 14 residues. CDR3 amino acids: CASTRTGTNEKLFF. The CDR3 DNA, read in part, is TGCGCCAGCACCCGGACAGGAACTAATGAAAAA.

This clone has a count of ten or more. CDR3 sequence reads: CASSARGEGYGYTF. The part of the CDR3 DNA that was read is TGTGCCAGCAGTGCCAGGGGCGAGGGCTATGGC. The chain carries TRBV6-1 and TRBJ1-2, with D tentatively TRBD1 (6 bases). The CDR3 end lies 3 residues beyond the end of the read and is filled in from the germline J gene. Trimming removed 4 bases at V and 4 bases at J, with 13 bases between. The CDR3 has 14 residues. Germline assignment: CDR1 MNHNS and CDR2 SASEGT.

Many counts were recorded for this clone. Sequencing ends 3 residues short of the CDR3 end; the germline J gene provides the rest. The rearrangement links TRBV2 to TRBJ2-1; 10 positions agree with TRBD1. The CDR3 loop spans 17 amino acids. V lost 2 bases, J lost 9 bases, and 13 bases stayed unmatched. Looked up from germline, CDR1 is SNHLY and CDR2 is FYNNEI. The chain's CDR3 is CASSEPISGTGEGEQFF. The sequenced CDR3 bases are TGTGCCAGCAGTGAACCAATCTCCGGGACAGGGGAGGGTGAG.

Many counts were recorded for this clone. The sequence runs out 3 residues before the end of the CDR3; the remainder is reconstructed from the germline J gene. The gene calls are TRBV4-2 and TRBJ2-1; 10 bases are shared with TRBD2. This CDR3 is built from 18 residues. With V trimmed by 2 bases and J by 8 bases, 15 bases remained unmatched. CDR1 and CDR2 (germline): LGHNA, YNFKEQ. CDR3: CASSQYSSGTSVGHEQFF. The CDR3 DNA, read in part, is TGTGCCAGCAGCCAATACTCTTCCGGGACTAGCGTCGGTCATGAG.

This clone was seen at least ten times. Read sequence stops 3 residues before the CDR3 end, and the germline J gene provides the missing end. The chain carries TRBV5-1 and TRBJ2-1; perhaps TRBD2 as D (5 bases). V lost 0 bases and J 4 bases, leaving 11 bases between the germline ends. Looked up from germline, CDR1 is SGHRS and CDR2 is YFSETQ. This CDR3 has 15 amino acids. The sequenced part of the CDR3 DNA is TGCGCCAGCAGCTTGGTCCTAGCTGGGTACAATGAG. Its translation: CASSLVLAGYNE. The entire CDR3 reads CASSLVLAGYNEQFF.